A selection of T cell receptor beta chains follows, all from one sample in a study of blood T cell repertoires in COVID-19. Generated by immunoSEQ multiplex PCR, the TCRdb table keeps only in-frame clones and is missing some. The sample carries 210,000 or so clones, 81% recorded once. Sequencing was carried out using PBMCs or T cells enriched from blood (not recorded which). Receptors were obtained from a woman between 45 and 60 years old with acute COVID-19. Each CDR3 is given with its conserved first and last residue. A D gene is named only where the DNA matches it firmly. A clone size is listed for some rows: how often the clone was seen (once, few, many), or a class if it is expanded.

CDR3nt: TGTGCCAGCAGTTCCCTTCTAGCGGGGGCCTACAATGAGCAGTTCTTC; CDR3aa: CASSSLLAGAYNEQFF; j_gene: TRBJ2-1; abundance: .; v_gene: TRBV28; d_gene: TRBD2
CDR3nt: TGTGCCAGCGACAGCGCCCTATCCTACGAGCAGTACTTC; CDR3aa: CASDSALSYEQYF; j_gene: TRBJ2-7; abundance: .; v_gene: TRBV28; d_gene: .
CDR3nt: TGCAGCGTCCCGGGACAGGGCTACGAGCAGTACTTC; CDR3aa: CSVPGQGYEQYF; j_gene: TRBJ2-7; abundance: .; v_gene: TRBV29-1; d_gene: TRBD1
CDR3nt: TGTGCCAGCAGCCCCCATTCGGGAGGGAGCACCGGGGAGCTGTTTTTT; CDR3aa: CASSPHSGGSTGELFF; j_gene: TRBJ2-2; abundance: .; v_gene: TRBV7-2; d_gene: TRBD2
CDR3nt: TGTGCCAGCAGTCCCAGGGGTGGCAATCAGCCCCAGCATTTT; CDR3aa: CASSPRGGNQPQHF; j_gene: TRBJ1-5; abundance: .; v_gene: TRBV6-5; d_gene: .
CDR3nt: TGTGCCAGCAGCCCAACCGACAGGACCCAGGGCTACACCTTC; CDR3aa: CASSPTDRTQGYTF; j_gene: TRBJ1-2; abundance: .; v_gene: TRBV28; d_gene: .
CDR3nt: TGTGCCAGCAGCTTAGAAGGGGTCACCACAGATACGCAGTATTTT; CDR3aa: CASSLEGVTTDTQYF; j_gene: TRBJ2-3; abundance: .; v_gene: TRBV7-2; d_gene: .
CDR3nt: TGTGCCAGCAGCGGGAGAAACTCTGGGGCCAACGTCCTGACTTTC; CDR3aa: CASSGRNSGANVLTF; j_gene: TRBJ2-6; abundance: .; v_gene: TRBV27; d_gene: .
CDR3nt: TGTGCCAGCAGTTTCATGAACACTGAAGCTTTCTTT; CDR3aa: CASSFMNTEAFF; j_gene: TRBJ1-1; abundance: .; v_gene: TRBV28; d_gene: .
CDR3nt: TGCGCCAGCAGCCAAGTTTCGACAACTCAGCCCCAGCATTTT; CDR3aa: CASSQVSTTQPQHF; j_gene: TRBJ1-5; abundance: .; v_gene: TRBV4-1; d_gene: .
CDR3nt: TGTGCCAGCAGTTTACGGGGAGGGCAATCACCCCTCCACTTT; CDR3aa: CASSLRGGQSPLHF; j_gene: TRBJ1-6; abundance: once; v_gene: TRBV28; d_gene: .